These 8 T cell receptor beta chains were sequenced from one sample in a study of shared clonotypes between healthy human individuals (TCRdb year 2020). The library was generated by the immunoSEQ multiplex PCR assay. Sourced from immuneACCESS, this table was stored by TCRdb with only in-frame sequences that have V and J called. A share of the clones is absent; for the studies checked, an unresolved V gene accounts for under half, and the remainder has no known explanation. The sample yields approximately 2.5 million clones; approximately 93% were counted once. About 0.34% of the sample is held by the ten biggest clonotypes. What was sequenced was naive CD4+ T cells from PBMCs. Reading the label with the study, this specimen's cell subset or site is: CD45RA+ positively selected. These receptors were taken from a man between 18 and 35 years old in good health. Some clones in this sample may be carry-over from other donors' samples.

The chain recombines TRBV7-9 with TRBJ2-3; 7 nucleotides agree with TRBD1. The CDR3 covers 14 residues. Germline CDR1 and CDR2: SEHNR and FQNEAQ (reference sequence). The V segment lost 5 bases and the J segment 5 bases; nucleotides outside the gene matches: 7. CDR3 coding DNA: TGTGCCAGCAGCGAGGTACAGGGGTTAGATACGCAGTATTTT. Translating it yields CASSEVQGLDTQYF.

The chain links TRBV28 to TRBJ2-1, with 9 bases lining up with TRBD2. The CDR3 consists of 15 residues. Losses at the gene ends were 5 bases for V and 3 bases for J; bases not matched to a gene: 5. Germline V gene sequence: CDR1 MDHEN, CDR2 SYDVKM. Written as DNA, the CDR3 is TGTGCCAGCAGTCCCGGGACTAGCTTCTACAATGAGCAGTTCTTC. Translation: CASSPGTSFYNEQFF. Combining the CDR3 with reference TRBV28 and TRBJ2-1 gives the whole variable domain DVKVTQSSRYLVKRTGEKVFLECVQDMDHENMFWYRQDPGLGLRLIYFSYDVKMKEKGDIPEGYSVSREKKERFSLILESASTNQTSMYLCASSPGTSFYNEQFFGPGTRLTVL.

The chain joins TRBV16 to TRBJ2-7; D ambiguous. V was clipped by 4 bases and J by 1 base, with 17 bases between them. The germline V gene has CDR1 KGHSY and CDR2 FQNENV. This CDR3 is built from 16 residues. The CDR3: CASSRRTLTWSYEQYF. The DNA of the CDR3 is TGTGCCAGCAGCCGGCGGACCCTAACATGGTCCTACGAGCAGTACTTC. The complete variable domain, with remaining parts taken from reference TRBV16 and TRBJ2-7, reads GEEVAQTPKHLVRGEGQKAKLYCAPIKGHSYVFWYQQVLKNEFKFLISFQNENVFDETGMPKERFSAKCLPNSPCSLEIQATKLEDSAVYFCASSRRTLTWSYEQYFGPGTRLTVT.

The gene calls are TRBV19 and TRBJ2-5; TRBD2 might be the D (6 bases). Germline V gene data show CDR1 as LNHDA and CDR2 as SQIVND (reference sequence). V lost 3 bases to trimming and J lost 5 bases, with 22 bases between them. The CDR3 loop spans 17 amino acids. The CDR3 sequence is CASSMSGRFLAWETQYF. As DNA, the CDR3 is TGTGCCAGTAGTATGTCAGGGAGATTTCTAGCGTGGGAGACCCAGTACTTC.

The chain is built from TRBV16 and TRBJ1-5; a weak D match, TRBD1 (5 bases). V lost 5 bases and J lost 7, with 18 bases in between. The CDR3 loop spans 15 amino acids. Germline lookup yields CDR1 KGHSY and CDR2 FQNENV. CDR3 region: CASSSQALGGQPQHF. In DNA, the CDR3 is TGTGCCAGCAGCAGTCAAGCGTTGGGGGGACAGCCCCAGCATTTT.

CDR3 in DNA: TGTGCCAGCAGTAAGGGACAGGGTGGCAATCAGCCCCAGCATTTT. Its translation: CASSKGQGGNQPQHF. V and J are TRBV9 and TRBJ1-5; 9 bases agree with TRBD1. Trimming removed 5 bases from V and 2 bases from J; junction bases left unmatched: 5. The CDR3 covers 15 residues. Germline V gives CDR1 SGDLS, CDR2 YYNGEE.

This chain links TRBV5-4 with TRBJ2-1; D might be TRBD1 (5 bases). V was shortened by 4 bases and J by 4 bases, with 18 bases between the two germline ends. Looked up from germline, CDR1 is SGHNT and CDR2 is YYREEE (reference sequence). The CDR3 covers 16 residues. The CDR3 sequence is CASSHPLGRVYNEQFF. CDR3 sequence (DNA): TGTGCCAGCAGCCACCCTTTGGGCAGGGTTTACAATGAGCAGTTCTTC. Combining the CDR3 with reference TRBV5-4 and TRBJ2-1 gives the whole variable domain ETGVTQSPTHLIKTRGQQVTLRCSSQSGHNTVSWYQQALGQGPQFIFQYYREEENGRGNFPPRFSGLQFPNYSSELNVNALELDDSALYLCASSHPLGRVYNEQFFGPGTRLTVL.

The chain employs TRBV30 and TRBJ2-7, with D tentatively TRBD1 (6 bases). CDR3 size: 12 residues. Between the trimmed V and J ends, which lost 0 bases and 5 bases, there was a span of 8 bases. Per germline, CDR1 GTSNPN and CDR2 SVGIG (reference sequence). The CDR3 loop reads CAWSVPGDEQYF. The CDR3 nucleotides read TGTGCCTGGAGTGTACCAGGGGACGAGCAGTACTTC. The full variable domain, rest sourced from reference TRBV30 and TRBJ2-7, is SQTIHQWPATLVQPVGSPLSLECTVEGTSNPNLYWYRQAAGRGLQLLFYSVGIGQISSEVPQNLSASRPQDRQFILSSKKLLLSDSGFYLCAWSVPGDEQYFGPGTRLTVT.